Many counts were recorded for the clone carrying this T cell receptor beta chain. Its cognate antigen is unknown. The time point denotes: newly diagnosed GD, antithyroid drugs for less than 3 months. Extracted RNA from PBMCs served as the source of the TCR library. This sample was included in a study of regulatory T cells in long-lasting Graves disease. The overall study: Graves' patients, diagnosed recently, had received antithyroid drugs under 3 months. Study conclusions and caveats: Persistent disease showed a preference for TRBV28, TRBJ1-2 and TRBJ2-5. Shared public clonotypes totalled 2,741 in persistent patients, compared with roughly 970 in new patients. Peripheral blood, not thyroid tissue, was the sole material studied.

Germline assignment: CDR1 MGHRA and CDR2 YSYEKL. V lost 5 bases and J 8 bases, leaving 13 bases between the germline ends. The CDR3 length is 14 residues. Construction of the TCR beta libraries employed iRepertoire HTBI primers in conjunction with Arm-PCR of CDR3 regions. TCRdb re-called the multiplex PCR reads with MiXCR, one entry per CDR3 protein. The sample contains about 240,000 distinct CDR3 sequences, over 20% of which appear only once. The sequence was collected from a female donor with Graves disease. The J gene is TRBJ1-6, the V gene TRBV4-1; D unclear. Sequencing was performed on peripheral blood mononuclear cells (PBMCs), taken at new diagnosis, from a patient treated with antithyroid drugs. CDR3 in amino acids: CASSSRTDDSPLHF. DNA for the CDR3: TGCGCCAGCAGCTCCCGGACGGATGATTCACCCCTCCACTTT.